This is a list of T cell receptor beta chains from one sample in a study of CD8 T cells in Susac syndrome. TCRdb used MiXCR to reprocess the immunoSEQ multiplex PCR reads, holding one entry per CDR3 protein. The table lists over 150,000 distinct CDR3 sequences, roughly 92% of them singletons. Specimen: CD4+ T cells from PBMCs. The receptors here all came from a human donor with multiple sclerosis. The CDR3 runs from the conserved cysteine through the conserved F or W. A D gene is named only where the DNA matches it firmly. A row's size may be missing; if present it is once, few, many or a size class.

CDR3,DNA,J,D,size,V
CASSLGGGFSYEQYF,TGTGCCAGCAGCTTAGGAGGGGGGTTCTCCTACGAGCAGTACTTC,TRBJ2-7,-,-,TRBV11-1
CASSWDVETQYF,TGTGCCAGCAGCTGGGACGTGGAGACCCAGTACTTC,TRBJ2-5,-,-,TRBV5-4
CASSHREARSYEQYF,TGTGCCAGCAGCCATCGGGAGGCCCGCTCCTACGAGCAGTACTTC,TRBJ2-7,TRBD2,-,TRBV7-8
CASTRTSGANVLTF,TGTGCCAGCACGAGGACCTCTGGGGCCAACGTCCTGACTTTC,TRBJ2-6,-,-,TRBV14
CAISPGLAAKGEQFF,TGTGCCATCAGCCCGGGACTAGCGGCCAAGGGTGAGCAGTTCTTC,TRBJ2-1,TRBD2,-,TRBV10-3
CASQRREAKNIQYF,TGTGCCAGCCAGCGCAGGGAAGCCAAAAACATTCAGTACTTC,TRBJ2-4,-,-,TRBV2
CATRDRSGSGEQYF,TGTGCCACCAGGGACAGGAGCGGATCGGGCGAGCAGTACTTC,TRBJ2-7,TRBD1,-,TRBV19
CASGLHWRPGGTQYF,TGTGCTAGTGGTTTGCATTGGCGGCCTGGGGGGACCCAGTACTTC,TRBJ2-5,-,-,TRBV12-5
CASSEGLIGFF,TGTGCCAGCAGTGAGGGTTTAATTGGGTTCTTC,TRBJ2-1,-,-,TRBV2
CASTLQDSGVQETQYF,TGTGCCAGCACCCTCCAGGATAGCGGGGTGCAAGAGACCCAGTACTTC,TRBJ2-5,TRBD2,once,TRBV7-9
CASSRVVRSERDNQPQHF,TGCGCCAGCAGCCGGGTGGTAAGATCTGAGCGGGACAATCAGCCCCAGCATTTT,TRBJ1-5,-,-,TRBV4-1